This TCR beta chain was sequenced during a study of blood T cell repertoires in COVID-19. Per the original data handling: Researchers report that nucleated cell counts were estimated from reference gene primer amplification. Measured with immunoSEQ multiplex PCR; TCRdb has only the in-frame clones, and not every one. The D gene and trimming were derived from the DNA, and the V and J assignments and clone size from that table. The repertoire holds about 170,000 clones, with 80% to 95% as singletons. The germline V gene encodes CDR1 SQVTM and CDR2 ANQGSEA. The V segment lost 6 bases and the J segment 1 base; nucleotides outside the gene matches: 2. The CDR3 has 13 amino acids.

V usage is TRBV29-1 and J usage is TRBJ2-7; the match to TRBD1 covers 11 bases. The sequencing sample was made of peripheral blood. The clonotype was recovered from a man aged 30-40 years with COVID-19, enrolled during active disease. CDR3 sequence reads: CSVGQGASYEQYF. The CDR3 nucleotides read TGCAGCGTCGGACAGGGGGCATCCTACGAGCAGTACTTC.